This is a list of T cell receptor beta chains from one sample in a study of cytomegalovirus exposure and HLA in healthy donors. Only in-frame clones appear in the TCRdb table, and some are missing; sequencing was by immunoSEQ multiplex PCR. This table holds about 100,000 clones, roughly two thirds found once. Sample: PBMCs. The receptor source for this set is a man aged 40-55 years in good health and CMV-seronegative. Each CDR3 is given without its conserved first and last residue.

V gene	J gene	CDR3 protein
TRBV6-6	TRBJ1-2	ASSHKRTGLLYGYT
TRBV5-7	TRBJ2-5	ASSLYDNLRDQETQY
TRBV6-1	TRBJ1-4	ASSFLSSPWEKLF
TRBV19	TRBJ2-3	ASSRPVAGYTDTQY
TRBV9	TRBJ2-7	ASSWGGHTYEQY
TRBV9	TRBJ2-3	ASSLAGDTQY
TRBV2	TRBJ2-7	ASSLKGPAYEQY
TRBV5-1	TRBJ2-5	ASSFAGTTEETQY
TRBV28	TRBJ2-3	ASSLYPTLARSTDTQY
TRBV6-5	TRBJ2-4	ASSYQNIQY
TRBV27	TRBJ1-4	ASSPRWDRAVGEKLF
TRBV2	TRBJ2-2	ASRPTRTGELF
TRBV30	TRBJ2-7	ASKTGSSYEQY
TRBV18	TRBJ2-1	ASSPRLGQGKDNEQF
TRBV7-9	TRBJ2-3	ASSLGLAGGMDTQY
TRBV13	TRBJ2-1	ASSARLAGITEQF
TRBV29-1	TRBJ1-3	SVASAGPPGNTIY
TRBV28	TRBJ2-2	ASSQQGASGELF